A single sample is the source of the 21 T cell receptor beta chains below, sequenced in a study of T cell responses to AZD1222 COVID-19 vaccine. Method: immunoSEQ multiplex PCR; TCRdb's copy keeps in-frame clones and lacks some. The sample consists of more than 100,000 clones, around 85% of them appearing once. This specimen was peripheral blood, taken on day 0 of AZD1222 vaccination. These TCRs come from an adult in good health.

V and J are TRBV7-9 and TRBJ2-1; 11 positions agree with TRBD2. The CDR3 is 15 amino acids. With V trimmed by 1 base and J by 4 bases, 0 bases remained unmatched. Germline loops: CDR1 SEHNR, CDR2 FQNEAQ (reference sequence). Written as DNA, the CDR3 is TGTGCCAGCAGCTTAGGACTAGCGGGATACAATGAGCAGTTCTTC. It codes for CASSLGLAGYNEQFF.

This CDR3 is CASTSRGRYGYTF. Written as DNA, the CDR3 is TGTGCCAGCACCTCCCGGGGAAGGTATGGCTACACCTTC. This chain connects TRBV12-3 or TRBV12-4 to TRBJ1-2; D is undetermined. V was cut by 7 bases and J by 5 bases, with 14 bases left in between. This CDR3 region has 13 residues.

This clone was detected once. The chain employs TRBV30 and TRBJ1-1; no clear D gene. CDR1 is GTSNPN, CDR2 SVGIG, per germline (reference sequence). This CDR3 is 13 amino acids long. V lost 2 bases to trimming and J lost 2 bases, with 9 bases between them. CDR3 loop: CAWSRTSNTEAFF. The CDR3 DNA reads TGTGCCTGGAGTAGGACCTCTAACACTGAAGCTTTCTTT.

The chain is built from TRBV19 and TRBJ2-7; D is unclear. Trimming pared 7 bases from V and 0 bases from J, leaving 13 bases between. The CDR3 loop spans 14 amino acids. Germline-derived CDR1 and CDR2 are LNHDA and SQIVND (reference sequence). In nucleotides, the CDR3 is TGTGCCAGTAAAGGCAGTCCGGCCTCCTACGAGCAGTACTTC. This sequence encodes CASKGSPASYEQYF.

This CDR3 reads CASSSDRDRGNTEAFF. The CDR3 bases are TGTGCCAGCAGTTCCGACCGGGACAGGGGTAACACTGAAGCTTTCTTT. This chain links TRBV6-5 with TRBJ1-1; 10 bases fit TRBD1. With V trimmed by 4 bases and J by 2 bases, 7 bases remained unmatched. There are 16 residues in the CDR3. Looked up from germline, CDR1 is MNHEY and CDR2 is SVGAGI.

The chain is built from TRBV11-2 and TRBJ2-1; TRBD2 matches 10 bases. The length of the CDR3 is 15 residues. The germline gives CDR1 SGHAT, CDR2 FQNNGV. With V trimmed by 1 base and J by 8 bases, 5 bases remained unmatched. This CDR3 is CASSLGSGGADEQFF. CDR3 DNA: TGTGCCAGCAGCTTAGGCAGCGGGGGGGCCGATGAGCAGTTCTTC.

In DNA form, the CDR3 reads TGTGCCAGCAGTTTGAGGAACACCGGGGAGCTGTTTTTT. Translated, it gives CASSLRNTGELFF. The rearrangement uses TRBV28 and TRBJ2-2; D is ambiguous. V was trimmed by 3 bases and J by 1 base, leaving 3 bases between them. Germline values: CDR1 MDHEN, CDR2 SYDVKM. The CDR3 consists of 13 residues.

The CDR3 region is CATSPGTSGSGQETQYF. CDR3 nucleotide sequence: TGTGCCACCAGTCCCGGGACTAGCGGGTCGGGGCAAGAGACCCAGTACTTC. The chain uses TRBV24-1 and TRBJ2-5; 12 bases map to TRBD2. The CDR3 consists of 17 residues. Losses at the gene ends were 6 bases for V and 2 bases for J; bases not matched to a gene: 9. The germline V gene encodes CDR1 KGHDR and CDR2 SFDVKD.

The chain has TRBV7-2 and TRBJ1-6, with D uncertain. With 2 bases removed from V and 8 bases from J, the gap between germline ends came to 16 bases. The CDR3 has 16 amino acids. Germline lookup yields CDR1 SGHTA and CDR2 FQGNSA. CDR3 coding DNA: TGTGCCAGCAGCTTACTTCGGGCTCGGAGGGATTCACCCCTCCACTTT. This sequence encodes CASSLLRARRDSPLHF.

The chain joins TRBV7-9 to TRBJ2-7; 7 positions match TRBD1. Germline trimming cut 5 bases from V and 5 bases from J; bases unmatched to any gene: 3. The CDR3 extends over 12 amino acids. Germline lookup yields CDR1 SEHNR and CDR2 FQNEAQ (reference sequence). CDR3 amino acids: CASSVTGDEQYF. The CDR3 bases are TGTGCCAGCAGCGTTACAGGGGACGAGCAGTACTTC.

The chain recombines TRBV3-1 (or the pseudogene TRBV3-2) with TRBJ1-3; unclear D gene. The V and J ends lost 4 bases and 0 bases respectively, with 10 bases between them. This CDR3 has 15 residues. Looked up from germline, CDR1 is LGHDT and CDR2 is YNNKEL (reference sequence). The CDR3 protein is CASSLSLISGNTIYF. The DNA of the CDR3 is TGTGCCAGCAGCCTGTCACTCATCTCTGGAAACACCATATATTTT.

This rearrangement joins TRBV4-1 to TRBJ1-3; D call uncertain. Trimming left V 1 base short and J 0 bases short, with 7 bases between. CDR3 size: 15 residues. CDR1 MGHRA and CDR2 YSYEKL come from the germline V gene. The CDR3 loop is CASSQGIRSGNTIYF. Here the CDR3 DNA reads TGCGCCAGCAGCCAAGGCATCCGCTCTGGAAACACCATATATTTT.

This rearrangement joins TRBV2 to TRBJ1-5, with D hard to call. Trimming took off 3 bases at V and 11 bases at J, with 17 bases between the two ends. Germline V lookup: CDR1 SNHLY, CDR2 FYNNEI. This CDR3 is built from 14 residues. CDR3 coding DNA: TGTGCCAGCAGTGATATTGCTCTACTCGGTTCCCAGCATTTT. This sequence encodes CASSDIALLGSQHF.

This clone was counted a few times. The chain links TRBV11-2 to TRBJ1-6; D is undetermined. V was cut by 1 base and J by 7 bases, with 17 bases left in between. CDR1 and CDR2 (germline): SGHAT, FQNNGV. This CDR3 is 17 amino acids long. This CDR3 reads CASSLVSAGDGNSPLHF. DNA for the CDR3: TGTGCCAGCAGCTTAGTTTCCGCGGGTGACGGGAATTCACCCCTCCACTTT.

The rearrangement uses TRBV6-2 or TRBV6-3 and TRBJ2-5; perhaps TRBD2 as D (6 bases). The germline V gene encodes CDR1 MNHEY and CDR2 SVGEGT. Trimming shortened V by 4 bases and J by 5 bases, and 17 bases separated the two germline ends. This CDR3 contains 15 residues. For the CDR3, the DNA is TGTGCCAGCAGTTCCCCCGGGACTCGGGGGGAGACCCAGTACTTC. As protein: CASSSPGTRGETQYF.

This clone was observed a single time. The V gene is TRBV6-5, the J gene TRBJ1-1; D is unclear. V shed 2 bases and J shed 5 bases, with 6 bases lying between them. The CDR3 has 12 amino acids. Germline V lookup: CDR1 MNHEY, CDR2 SVGAGI. The CDR3 reads CASSYAGTEAFF. The CDR3 nucleotides are TGTGCCAGCAGTTACGCGGGGACTGAAGCTTTCTTT.

The rearrangement links TRBV5-6 to TRBJ2-2; the D gene is possibly TRBD2 (6 bases). Per germline, CDR1 SGHDT and CDR2 YYEEEE. Trimming removed 4 bases from V and 4 bases from J, with 17 bases in between. The CDR3 sequence is 16 residues long. The CDR3 DNA is TGTGCCAGCAGCCATAGGTCATCCGGGAGCACCGGGGAGCTGTTTTTT. Amino acids: CASSHRSSGSTGELFF.

This chain connects TRBV19 to TRBJ2-2; a possible D gene is TRBD2 (6 bases). Deletions cut 3 bases from V and 3 bases from J, with 8 bases between. This CDR3 has 14 residues. Germline CDR1 LNHDA, CDR2 SQIVND (reference sequence). CDR3: CASSIGGDTGELFF. In DNA, the CDR3 is TGTGCCAGTAGTATCGGGGGAGACACCGGGGAGCTGTTTTTT.

This clone was found a few times. This chain joins TRBV20-1 and TRBJ1-6; perhaps TRBD1 as D (5 bases). There are 13 residues in the CDR3. The germline gives CDR1 DFQATT, CDR2 SNEGSKA (reference sequence). The V end lost 3 bases, the J end lost 10 bases, and 13 bases lay between the germline ends. The CDR3 here is CSASGGVGSPLHF. DNA of the CDR3: TGCAGTGCTAGTGGGGGGGTAGGATCACCCCTCCACTTT.

About this clone itself: This may come from a read error, since a much larger clone is one base off. This chain connects TRBV5-1 to TRBJ2-7; the match to TRBD1 covers 8 bases. The CDR3 has 13 amino acids. Germline V lookup: CDR1 SGHRS, CDR2 YFSETQ. V shed 1 base and J 3 bases; nucleotides not matched to a gene: 0. Here the CDR3 reads CASSLTGGYEQYF. The CDR3 DNA follows: TGCGCCAGCAGCTTGACAGGGGGCTACGAGCAGTACTTC.

The CDR3 DNA follows: TGTGCCACCAGTGATCGCCCAGGGAAGGCCTACAATGAGCAGTTCTTC. Translated: CATSDRPGKAYNEQFF. The rearrangement uses TRBV24-1 and TRBJ2-1, with D possibly matching TRBD1 (5 bases). CDR1 and CDR2 from the germline V gene are KGHDR and SFDVKD. V was trimmed by 3 bases and J by 2 bases, leaving 13 bases between them. The CDR3 sequence is 16 residues long.